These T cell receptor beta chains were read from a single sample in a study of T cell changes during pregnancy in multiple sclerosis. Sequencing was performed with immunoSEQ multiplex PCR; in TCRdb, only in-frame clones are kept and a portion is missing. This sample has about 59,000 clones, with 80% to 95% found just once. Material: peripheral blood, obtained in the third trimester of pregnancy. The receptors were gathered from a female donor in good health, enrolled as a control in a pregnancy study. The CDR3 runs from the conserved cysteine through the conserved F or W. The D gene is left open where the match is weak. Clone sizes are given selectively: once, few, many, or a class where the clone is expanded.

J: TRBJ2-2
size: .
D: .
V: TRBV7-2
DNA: TGTGCCAGCATCCGCCAGTGGACCGGGGAGCTGTTTTTT
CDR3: CASIRQWTGELFF

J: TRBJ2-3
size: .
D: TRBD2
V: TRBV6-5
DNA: TGTGCCAGCAGTTACTCACCTAGCGGGGTAGATACGCAGTATTTT
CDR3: CASSYSPSGVDTQYF

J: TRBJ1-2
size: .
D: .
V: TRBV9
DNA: TGTGCCAGCAGCGAATCCAGCGCTGAGAGTAGTGGCTACACCTTC
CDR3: CASSESSAESSGYTF

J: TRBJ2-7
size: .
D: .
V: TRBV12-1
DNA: TGTGCCAGCAGCCCCGCGGTCGAGCAGTACTTC
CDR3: CASSPAVEQYF

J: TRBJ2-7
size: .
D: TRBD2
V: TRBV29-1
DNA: TGCAGCGTTAGGCAAATCAGAGGCGGGAGCTACGAGCAGTACTTC
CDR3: CSVRQIRGGSYEQYF

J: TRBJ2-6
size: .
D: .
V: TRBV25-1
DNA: TGTGCCAGCAGCCCTTGGGGGGGCTTTCTATCTGGGGCCAACGTCCTGACTTTC
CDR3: CASSPWGGFLSGANVLTF

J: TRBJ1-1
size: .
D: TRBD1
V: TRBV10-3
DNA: TGTGCCATCAGTCCAGGACAGGGGGGTAACACTGAAGCTTTCTTT
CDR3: CAISPGQGGNTEAFF

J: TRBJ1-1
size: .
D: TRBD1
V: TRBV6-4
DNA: TGTGCCACCGTAAATCTCGGGACAGGGATCATGAACACTGAAGCTTTCTTT
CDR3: CATVNLGTGIMNTEAFF

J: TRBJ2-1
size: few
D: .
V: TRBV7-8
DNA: TGTGCCAGCAGCTTTGACTCCGCCCAGTTCTTC
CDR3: CASSFDSAQFF

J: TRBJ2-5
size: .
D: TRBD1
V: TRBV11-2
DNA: TGTGCCAGCAGCCCGACAGGGGGAGAGACCCAGTACTTC
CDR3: CASSPTGGETQYF

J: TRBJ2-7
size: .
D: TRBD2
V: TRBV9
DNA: TGTGCCAGCAGCGTTAGCGGGCTACCCGCCTACGAGCAGTACTTC
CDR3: CASSVSGLPAYEQYF

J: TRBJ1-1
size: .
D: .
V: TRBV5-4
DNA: TGTGCCAGCAGCCCCCGGGTAAAAAACACTGAAGCTTTCTTT
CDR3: CASSPRVKNTEAFF

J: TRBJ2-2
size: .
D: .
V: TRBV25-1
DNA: TGTGCCAGCAGTGATGCAGAGGGCGGACCCGGGGAGCTGTTTTTT
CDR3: CASSDAEGGPGELFF

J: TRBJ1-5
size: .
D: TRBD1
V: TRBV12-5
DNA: TGTGCTAGTGGTTTTGCCCAGGGACAGGGGTTTGGCAATCAGCCCCAGCATTTT
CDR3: CASGFAQGQGFGNQPQHF

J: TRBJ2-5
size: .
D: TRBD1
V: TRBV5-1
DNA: TGCGCCAGCAGCTCCGGGACAGGGGAAGAGACCCAGTACTTC
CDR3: CASSSGTGEETQYF

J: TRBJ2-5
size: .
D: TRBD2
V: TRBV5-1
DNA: TGCGCCAGCAGCTTGGCCGGTGGACTAGTTGGGATCCGGGAGACCCAGTACTTC
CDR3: CASSLAGGLVGIRETQYF

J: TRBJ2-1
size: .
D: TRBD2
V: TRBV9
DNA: TGTGCCAGCAGCGTAGGGGGTAGCGGGGGCGCCATGGATGAGCAGTTCTTC
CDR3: CASSVGGSGGAMDEQFF

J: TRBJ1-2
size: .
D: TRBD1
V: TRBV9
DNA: TGTGCCAGCAGCACCCAGGGGGCTGACTATGGCTACACCTTC
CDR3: CASSTQGADYGYTF

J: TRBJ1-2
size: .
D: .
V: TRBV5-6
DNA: TGTGCCAGCAGCCCCCGTCCAACGGGGGTCTGGTATGGCTACACCTTC
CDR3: CASSPRPTGVWYGYTF

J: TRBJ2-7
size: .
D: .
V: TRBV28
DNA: TGTGCCAGCAGTTTAGAACAGGATTTCTACGAGCAGTACTTC
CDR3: CASSLEQDFYEQYF

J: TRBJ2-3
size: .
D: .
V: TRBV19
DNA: TGTGCCAGTAGCCCCGGGGCGGGGGCCGGTACAGATACGCAGTATTTT
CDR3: CASSPGAGAGTDTQYF

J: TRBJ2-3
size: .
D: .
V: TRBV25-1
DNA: TGTGCCAGCAGTGAGGACATAAGCGCAGATACGCAGTATTTT
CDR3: CASSEDISADTQYF

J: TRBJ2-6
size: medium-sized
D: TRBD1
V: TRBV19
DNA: TGTGCCAGCGGGACAGGAGGGACTGGGGCCAACGTCCTGACTTTC
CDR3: CASGTGGTGANVLTF

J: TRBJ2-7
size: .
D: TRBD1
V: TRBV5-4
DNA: TGTGCCTCGCGATACGGGACAGGGACTAACTACGAGCAGTACTTC
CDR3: CASRYGTGTNYEQYF

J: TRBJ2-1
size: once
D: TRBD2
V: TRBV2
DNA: TGTGCCAGCAAACTAGCGGGAGGGTCATACAATGAGCAGTTCTTC
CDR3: CASKLAGGSYNEQFF

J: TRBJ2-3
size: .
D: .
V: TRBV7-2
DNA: TGTGCCAGCAGCTTAAGGGGCCTAAACACAGATACGCAGTATTTT
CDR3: CASSLRGLNTDTQYF

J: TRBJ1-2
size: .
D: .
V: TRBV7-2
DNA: TGTGCCAGCAGCTTAGCAAACACCTATGGCTACACCTTC
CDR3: CASSLANTYGYTF

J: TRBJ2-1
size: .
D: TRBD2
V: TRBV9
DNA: TGTGCCAGCAGCTTAGTTAGCGGGAGATCCTACAATGAGCAGTTCTTC
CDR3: CASSLVSGRSYNEQFF

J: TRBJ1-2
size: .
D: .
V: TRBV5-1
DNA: TGCGCCAGCAGCCGGGACACTAACTATGGCTACACCTTC
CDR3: CASSRDTNYGYTF

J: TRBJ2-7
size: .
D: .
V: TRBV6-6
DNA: TGTGCCAGCAGTTTTACAGGGATGGTCTACGAGCAGTACTTC
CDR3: CASSFTGMVYEQYF

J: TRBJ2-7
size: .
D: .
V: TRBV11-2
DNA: TGTGCCAGCAGCGTAGATGACGCCGGGGGTGTCTACGAGCAGTACTTC
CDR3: CASSVDDAGGVYEQYF

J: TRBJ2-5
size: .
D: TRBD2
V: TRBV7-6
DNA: TGTGCCAGCAGCAAATCGACTAGCGGGGGAGGTAGGGAGACCCAGTACTTC
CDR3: CASSKSTSGGGRETQYF

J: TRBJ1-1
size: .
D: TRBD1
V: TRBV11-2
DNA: TGTGCCAGCAGCCAGACAGGGGACCGCACTGAAGCTTTCTTT
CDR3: CASSQTGDRTEAFF

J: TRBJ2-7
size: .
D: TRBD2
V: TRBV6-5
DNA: TGTGCCAGCAGTTCCCCGGGACTAAACTACGAGCAGTACTTC
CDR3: CASSSPGLNYEQYF

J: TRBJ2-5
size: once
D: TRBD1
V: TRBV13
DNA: TGTGCCAGCAGCCCATCCTTTGGACAGGGAAGGCGGGAGACCCAGTACTTC
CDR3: CASSPSFGQGRRETQYF

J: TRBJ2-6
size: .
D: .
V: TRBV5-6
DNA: TGTGCCAGCAGCTTGAGCCGGGGGGCCACTGGGGCCAACGTCCTGACTTTC
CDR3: CASSLSRGATGANVLTF

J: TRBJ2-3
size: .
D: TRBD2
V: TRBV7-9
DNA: TGTGCCAGCAGCTTTAGCGGGAGCACAGATACGCAGTATTTT
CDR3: CASSFSGSTDTQYF

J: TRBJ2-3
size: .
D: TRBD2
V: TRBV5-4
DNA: TGTGCCAGCAGCCGGGGTAGCGGGGGGCCCACAGATACGCAGTATTTT
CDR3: CASSRGSGGPTDTQYF

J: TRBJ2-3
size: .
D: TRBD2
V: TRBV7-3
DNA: TGTGCCAGCAGCTCCCGGGGAGCGGGAGGGTACACAGATACGCAGTATTTT
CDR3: CASSSRGAGGYTDTQYF

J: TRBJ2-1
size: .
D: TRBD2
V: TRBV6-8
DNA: TGTGCCAGCAGTCCCAAAGTAGCGGGAGGGCCTTGGTCCTACAATGAGCAGTTCTTC
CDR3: CASSPKVAGGPWSYNEQFF

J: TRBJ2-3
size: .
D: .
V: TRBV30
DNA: TGTGCCTGCCCGGGACTGCCGTCAGATACGCAGTATTTT
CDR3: CACPGLPSDTQYF

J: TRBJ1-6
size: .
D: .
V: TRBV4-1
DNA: TGCGCCAGCAGCCAAGGTCTTAGCTCCTATAATTCACCCCTCCACTTT
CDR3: CASSQGLSSYNSPLHF

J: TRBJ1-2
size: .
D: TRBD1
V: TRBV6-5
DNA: TGTGCCAGCAGTTACCTGGGACAGGATGGCTACACCTTC
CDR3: CASSYLGQDGYTF

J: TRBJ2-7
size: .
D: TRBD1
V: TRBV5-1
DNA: TGCGCCAGCAGCTTCGGGACAGGGACCTACGAGCAGTACTTC
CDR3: CASSFGTGTYEQYF

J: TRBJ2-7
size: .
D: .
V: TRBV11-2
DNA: TGTGCCAGCAGCTTAGGACAGGCGTACTACGAGCAGTACTTC
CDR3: CASSLGQAYYEQYF

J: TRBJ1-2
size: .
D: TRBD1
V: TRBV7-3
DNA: TGTGCCAGCAGAGGGACAGTGGGAGATGGCTACACCTTC
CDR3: CASRGTVGDGYTF

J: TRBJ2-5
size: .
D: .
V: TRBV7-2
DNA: TGTGCCAGCAGCCCCTCTGTCGGGGGAATGGAGACCCAGTACTTC
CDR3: CASSPSVGGMETQYF

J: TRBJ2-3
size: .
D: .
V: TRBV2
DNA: TGTGCCAGCAGGCCGCCTACTAGCTCAGCGCAGTATTTT
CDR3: CASRPPTSSAQYF

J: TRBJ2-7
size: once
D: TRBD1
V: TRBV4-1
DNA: TGCGCCAGCAGCTTAACCGGGACAGGTATGCCTCACGAGCAGTACTTC
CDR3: CASSLTGTGMPHEQYF

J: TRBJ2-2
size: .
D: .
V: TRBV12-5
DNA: TGTGCTCTCGCGGGCCCGAACACCGGGGAGCTGTTTTTT
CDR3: CALAGPNTGELFF

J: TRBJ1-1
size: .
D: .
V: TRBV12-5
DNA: TGTGCTAGTGGTTTGGTACCGGGAGGCACTGAAGCTTTCTTT
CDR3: CASGLVPGGTEAFF

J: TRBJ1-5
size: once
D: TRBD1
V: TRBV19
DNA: TGTGCCAGTAGTCCCCAGACAGGGATGGAGAATCAGCCCCAGCATTTT
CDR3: CASSPQTGMENQPQHF

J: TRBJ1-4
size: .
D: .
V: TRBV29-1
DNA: TGCAGCGTTGGGGATCAGGGGACTAATGAAAAACTGTTTTTT
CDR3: CSVGDQGTNEKLFF

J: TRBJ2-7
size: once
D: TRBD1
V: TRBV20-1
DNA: TGCAGTGCTAGCAGGGGGCTCGAGCAGTACTTC
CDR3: CSASRGLEQYF

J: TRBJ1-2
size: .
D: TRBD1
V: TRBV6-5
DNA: TGTGCCAGCAGTTTCCAGGGGGGAACCTATGGCTACACCTTC
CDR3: CASSFQGGTYGYTF

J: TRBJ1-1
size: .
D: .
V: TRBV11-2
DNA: TGTGCCAGCAGCTTAGAGAGACAGTTGAACACTGAAGCTTTCTTT
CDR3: CASSLERQLNTEAFF

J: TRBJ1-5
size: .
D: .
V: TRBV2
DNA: TGTGCCAGCAGTGGGTCTGTCGGTCAGCCCCAGCATTTT
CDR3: CASSGSVGQPQHF

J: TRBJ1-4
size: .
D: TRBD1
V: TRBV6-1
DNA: TGTGCCAGCGTGGGACAGGGGCTAGCTAATGAAAAACTGTTTTTT
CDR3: CASVGQGLANEKLFF

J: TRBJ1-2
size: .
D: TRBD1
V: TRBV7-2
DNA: TGTGCCAGCTCAGGGGGTGGGAGCTTTAACTATGGCTACACCTTC
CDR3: CASSGGGSFNYGYTF